Shown below are 27 T cell receptor beta chains from a single sample sequenced in a study of blood T cell repertoires in COVID-19. TCRdb keeps only in-frame clones here, not all; method: immunoSEQ multiplex PCR. The sample has a few hundred thousand clones; around 87% are singletons. Source material: PBMCs or T cells enriched from blood (not recorded which). The receptors were gathered from a man aged 25 to 40 who had recovered from COVID-19.

The rearrangement links TRBV5-1 to TRBJ1-4, with D perhaps TRBD1 (5 bases). The V end lost 4 bases, the J end lost 4 bases, and 11 bases lay between the germline ends. Germline V gene sequence: CDR1 SGHRS, CDR2 YFSETQ. CDR3 length: 14 residues. The CDR3 reads CASSETVVNEKLFF. The CDR3 DNA reads TGCGCCAGCAGCGAGACAGTCGTTAATGAAAAACTGTTTTTT.

CDR3 sequence (DNA): TGCGCCAGCAGCCAAGACACGGGGGGTTTGGTCTATGGCTACACCTTC. It is translated as CASSQDTGGLVYGYTF. The chain has TRBV4-1 and TRBJ1-2; D may be TRBD1 (5 bases). Per germline, CDR1 MGHRA and CDR2 YSYEKL. This CDR3 has 16 amino acids. V was clipped by 0 bases and J by 4 bases, with 15 bases between them.

This clone was seen a single time. This chain joins TRBV4-2 and TRBJ1-2; unclear D gene. Germline lookup yields CDR1 LGHNA and CDR2 YNFKEQ. V gave up 0 bases and J gave up 5 bases, with 13 bases separating them. This CDR3 is built from 15 residues. The CDR3 reads CASSQEGSALYGYTF. The CDR3 DNA sequence: TGTGCCAGCAGCCAAGAGGGCTCGGCTCTGTATGGCTACACCTTC.

This rearrangement joins TRBV7-9 to TRBJ1-4; D is uncertain. Germline CDR1 and CDR2: SEHNR and FQNEAQ (reference sequence). Trimming stripped 1 base from V and 8 bases from J, with 14 bases between. The CDR3 has 15 amino acids. The DNA of the CDR3 is TGTGCCAGCAGCTTAGGTGGGAGCAGAACGGAAAAACTGTTTTTT. This sequence encodes CASSLGGSRTEKLFF.

The CDR3: CASSLLTGVYSPLHF. The CDR3 nucleotides read TGTGCCAGCAGCTTATTGACAGGGGTATATTCACCCCTCCACTTT. This rearrangement joins TRBV7-2 to TRBJ1-6; 8 nucleotides align to TRBD1. V shed 2 bases and J 8 bases; nucleotides not matched to a gene: 5. This CDR3 region has 15 residues. The germline gives CDR1 SGHTA, CDR2 FQGNSA.

This chain links TRBV29-1 with TRBJ1-4, with D maybe TRBD1 (6 bases). Germline CDR1 reads SQVTM; CDR2 reads ANQGSEA. The V gene lost 7 bases and the J gene lost 8 bases, with 11 bases spanning the gap. The CDR3 is made up of 11 amino acids. CDR3: CSAGEREKLFF. The CDR3 region has the DNA TGCAGCGCAGGGGAACGGGAAAAACTGTTTTTT.

In this sample, this clone turned up once. The J gene is TRBJ1-2, the V gene TRBV14; TRBD1 matches 8 bases. The ends lost 2 bases at V and 4 bases at J; junction bases unmatched: 9. Germline CDR1 is SGHDN and CDR2 is FVKESK. CDR3 length equals 16 residues. CDR3 in DNA: TGTGCCAGCAGCCAAACCCGGACAGGGACGGGCTATGGCTACACCTTC. Translating it yields CASSQTRTGTGYGYTF. The entire variable domain, with the rest obtained from reference TRBV14 and TRBJ1-2, is as follows: EAGVTQFPSHSVIEKGQTVTLRCDPISGHDNLYWYRRVMGKEIKFLLHFVKESKQDESGMPNNRFLAERTGGTYSTLKVQPAELEDSGVYFCASSQTRTGTGYGYTFGSGTRLTVV.

The chain couples TRBV3-1 (or the pseudogene TRBV3-2) to TRBJ1-5, with 10 bases lining up with TRBD1. The CDR3 consists of 14 residues. Losses at the gene ends were 4 bases for V and 6 bases for J; bases not matched to a gene: 3. Germline V CDR1 and CDR2: LGHDT, YNNKEL (reference sequence). CDR3 sequence reads: CASSPGTGVQPQHF. CDR3 DNA: TGTGCCAGCAGCCCCGGGACAGGGGTTCAGCCCCAGCATTTT.

This chain links TRBV19 with TRBJ2-7; D unclear. V was clipped by 1 base and J by 6 bases, with 13 bases between them. CDR3 length equals 14 residues. Germline V gene sequence: CDR1 LNHDA, CDR2 SQIVND (reference sequence). CDR3 sequence: CASSIVRSSGEQYF. The CDR3 DNA sequence: TGTGCCAGTAGTATAGTCCGGTCCTCTGGCGAGCAGTACTTC.

This clone occurred a few times. The rearrangement links TRBV11-2 to TRBJ1-2; maybe TRBD1 (6 bases). The CDR3 is 15 amino acids. The V gene lost 4 bases and the J gene lost 2 bases, with 14 bases spanning the gap. Germline values: CDR1 SGHAT, CDR2 FQNNGV. The CDR3 region is CASSSLTTGNYGYTF. The CDR3 DNA reads TGTGCCAGCAGCTCCTTGACCACAGGGAACTATGGCTACACCTTC.

The genes are TRBV3-1 (or the pseudogene TRBV3-2) and TRBJ2-3; no definite D call. The V and J ends lost 4 bases and 1 base respectively, with 6 bases between them. Germline loops: CDR1 LGHDT, CDR2 YNNKEL (reference sequence). CDR3 length: 13 residues. CDR3 protein: CASSRAGTDTQYF. The CDR3 DNA sequence: TGTGCCAGCAGCCGGGCAGGCACAGATACGCAGTATTTT.

The chain is built from TRBV4-2 and TRBJ1-1; D remains ambiguous. CDR3 length: 15 amino acids. V gave up 2 bases and J gave up 4 bases, with 14 bases separating them. Germline V gives CDR1 LGHNA, CDR2 YNFKEQ. CDR3 region: CASSQSGVGATEAFF. The CDR3 nucleotides read TGTGCCAGCAGCCAAAGTGGAGTGGGTGCCACTGAAGCTTTCTTT.

The chain carries TRBV7-8 and TRBJ1-2; D is unresolved. The CDR3 extends over 14 amino acids. Per germline, CDR1 SGHVS and CDR2 FQNEAQ. V dropped 0 bases and J dropped 4 bases, with 9 bases sitting between them. CDR3 DNA: TGTGCCAGCAGCTTAGCGCGGGTCCCCTATGGCTACACCTTC. Its translation is CASSLARVPYGYTF. The entire variable domain, with the rest obtained from reference TRBV7-8 and TRBJ1-2, is as follows: GAGVSQSPRYKVAKRGQDVALRCDPISGHVSLFWYQQALGQGPEFLTYFQNEAQLDKSGLPSDRFFAERPEGSVSTLKIQRTQQEDSAVYLCASSLARVPYGYTFGSGTRLTVV.

CDR3 bases: TGCAGCGTTGATCAGGGGTATGGCGAGCAGTACTTC. Amino acids: CSVDQGYGEQYF. This rearrangement joins TRBV29-1 to TRBJ2-7; maybe TRBD1 (6 bases). Germline V lookup: CDR1 SQVTM, CDR2 ANQGSEA. CDR3 size: 12 residues. V lost 3 bases and J 6 bases, leaving 12 bases between the germline ends.

The chain links TRBV30 to TRBJ1-1; 9 bases are a match to TRBD1. This CDR3 spans 14 amino acids. Trimming removed 8 bases from V and 4 bases from J; junction bases left unmatched: 11. Germline V gene data show CDR1 as GTSNPN and CDR2 as SVGIG (reference sequence). CDR3 sequence reads: CARDRETGGTEAFF. The DNA for the CDR3 is TGTGCCAGGGACAGGGAGACCGGAGGCACTGAAGCTTTCTTT. The variable domain in full, with the rest retrieved from reference TRBV30 and TRBJ1-1, is SQTIHQWPATLVQPVGSPLSLECTVEGTSNPNLYWYRQAAGRGLQLLFYSVGIGQISSEVPQNLSASRPQDRQFILSSKKLLLSDSGFYLCARDRETGGTEAFFGQGTRLTVV.

In DNA form, the CDR3 reads TGTGCCTGGAGAGACACCGGGACAGGGAGCAATCAGCCCCAGCATTTT. Protein product: CAWRDTGTGSNQPQHF. The J gene is TRBJ1-5, the V gene TRBV30, with TRBD1 matching over 9 bases. The germline gives CDR1 GTSNPN, CDR2 SVGIG (reference sequence). V was pared by 3 bases and J by 1 base, with 7 bases of the junction left unmatched. This CDR3 contains 16 residues.

The rearrangement links TRBV10-1 to TRBJ2-7, with 11 positions matching TRBD1. V was pared by 3 bases and J by 6 bases, with 7 bases of the junction left unmatched. This CDR3 region has 15 residues. CDR1 and CDR2 from the germline V gene are WNHNN and SYGVQD (reference sequence). The CDR3 is CASSDRSGTGGEQYF. DNA of the CDR3: TGCGCCAGCAGTGATCGTTCCGGGACAGGGGGCGAGCAGTACTTC.

This chain uses TRBV7-6 with TRBJ1-2, with TRBD1 matching over 7 bases. The CDR3 loop spans 15 amino acids. V gave up 3 bases and J gave up 6 bases; unmatched junction bases: 10. The germline gives CDR1 SGHVS, CDR2 FNYEAQ. In DNA form, the CDR3 reads TGTGCCAGCAGCTTTAACCCGGGACAGAGTGATGGCTACACCTTC. Protein: CASSFNPGQSDGYTF.

The gene calls are TRBV19 and TRBJ1-2; TRBD1 might be the D (5 bases). This CDR3 is 16 amino acids long. CDR1 is LNHDA, CDR2 SQIVND, per germline (reference sequence). With 2 bases removed from V and 6 bases from J, the gap between germline ends came to 19 bases. The CDR3 reads CASSIISAGVPHGYTF. For the CDR3, the DNA is TGTGCCAGTAGTATAATATCTGCGGGGGTTCCTCATGGCTACACCTTC.

The DNA for the CDR3 is TGTGCCAGCAGTTTTTGGAGGGCAAACGGCAATCAGCCCCAGCATTTT. Translating it yields CASSFWRANGNQPQHF. The chain uses TRBV28 and TRBJ1-5; D is unclear. This CDR3 contains 16 residues. Germline V gene lookup returns CDR1 MDHEN and CDR2 SYDVKM. V was trimmed by 3 bases and J by 2 bases, leaving 14 bases between them.

The chain has TRBV19 and TRBJ2-5, with D uncertain. With 1 base removed from V and 5 bases from J, the gap between germline ends came to 8 bases. There are 13 residues in the CDR3. Germline V gene data show CDR1 as LNHDA and CDR2 as SQIVND (reference sequence). The CDR3 protein is CASSIGTEETQYF. As DNA, the CDR3 is TGTGCCAGTAGTATAGGAACGGAGGAGACCCAGTACTTC.

This clone came up once. The chain carries TRBV2 and TRBJ1-1, with 7 bases fitting TRBD1. J lost 3 bases, V lost 6 bases, and 10 bases had no gene match. Per the germline V gene, CDR1 is SNHLY and CDR2 is FYNNEI. The CDR3 sequence is 15 residues long. The CDR3 here is CASRKLTGMDTEAFF. DNA of the CDR3: TGTGCCAGCAGAAAACTGACAGGGATGGACACTGAAGCTTTCTTT.

This rearrangement joins TRBV3-1 (or the pseudogene TRBV3-2) to TRBJ1-1; possible D gene TRBD1, 6 bases. The germline V gene encodes CDR1 LGHDT and CDR2 YNNKEL (reference sequence). There are 14 residues in the CDR3. Between the trimmed V and J ends, which lost 0 bases and 6 bases, there was a span of 11 bases. CDR3 nucleotides: TGTGCCAGCAGCCAAGATTGGGGGGGCGCTGAAGCTTTCTTT. Translation gives CASSQDWGGAEAFF.

CDR3 protein: CASSLSSPWHEQYF. In DNA form, the CDR3 reads TGTGCCAGCAGTTTATCCAGTCCCTGGCACGAGCAGTACTTC. V usage is TRBV27 and J usage is TRBJ2-7; D is ambiguous. CDR1 and CDR2 from the germline V gene are MNHEY and SMNVEV (reference sequence). V lost 0 bases, J lost 5 bases, and 11 bases lay in between. The CDR3 covers 14 residues.

The CDR3 DNA reads as TGTGCCAGCAGCAACTTGCAAGGACTAGCGGGGGGGCCTAGGTATGAGCAGTTCTTC. This gives the protein CASSNLQGLAGGPRYEQFF. The rearrangement links TRBV5-6 to TRBJ2-1; 15 bases fit TRBD2. The germline V gene has CDR1 SGHDT and CDR2 YYEEEE. V was clipped by 4 bases and J by 8 bases; unmatched bases: 16. This CDR3 comprises 19 residues.

This clone was seen once. The CDR3 is CSANLGTDTEAFF. The CDR3 DNA reads TGCAGCGCTAACCTCGGGACAGATACTGAAGCTTTCTTT. The gene calls are TRBV29-1 and TRBJ1-1, with 7 nucleotides matching TRBD1. This CDR3 has 13 residues. Germline CDR1 is SQVTM and CDR2 is ANQGSEA. V dropped 7 bases and J dropped 5; count of bases not matched to a gene: 10.

This clone was picked up a small number of times. The chain is built from TRBV7-2 and TRBJ1-6; 8 bases are a match to TRBD1. V trimming: 5 bases; J trimming: 9 bases; junction bases outside the gene matches: 9. CDR1 SGHTA and CDR2 FQGNSA come from the germline V gene. The CDR3 loop spans 15 amino acids. The CDR3 protein is CASSPQGGQVSPLHF. Here the CDR3 DNA reads TGTGCCAGCAGCCCTCAGGGGGGACAGGTTTCACCCCTCCACTTT.